The rows below give T cell receptor beta chains drawn from one sample of a study of blood T cell repertoires in COVID-19. Assay used: immunoSEQ multiplex PCR; TCRdb lists only in-frame clones, some missing. In the table there are around 40,000 clones, roughly 85% of which are singletons. Sequencing used peripheral blood. These receptor sequences come from a human donor in a cohort sampled during active COVID-19. CDR3s include the opening cysteine and the closing phenylalanine or tryptophan. Fields, in order: D gene, V gene, J gene, clone size, CDR3 protein, CDR3 DNA. D genes are given only for firm matches. Size is stated for part of the rows, as once, few or many counts, or as a class when the clone is expanded.

TRBD1	TRBV5-1	TRBJ2-1	once	CASSPGTVYNEQFF	TGCGCCAGCAGCCCGGGGACAGTTTACAATGAGCAGTTCTTC
TRBD2	TRBV18	TRBJ2-3	NA	CASSPLAGGGTDTQYF	TGTGCCAGCTCACCCTTAGCGGGAGGTGGAACAGATACGCAGTATTTT
TRBD1	TRBV18	TRBJ1-1	NA	CASSVMTGENTEAFF	TGTGCCAGCTCAGTTATGACAGGGGAGAACACTGAAGCTTTCTTT
TRBD1	TRBV2	TRBJ1-5	NA	CASSFQGAYQPQHF	TGTGCCAGCAGTTTTCAGGGGGCGTATCAGCCCCAGCATTTT
NA	TRBV19	TRBJ1-5	few	CASRTAGYSNQPQHF	TGTGCCAGTCGGACAGCAGGGTATAGCAATCAGCCCCAGCATTTT
NA	TRBV6-5	TRBJ2-1	NA	CASSYNLAPYNEQFF	TGTGCCAGCAGTTACAACCTAGCGCCCTACAATGAGCAGTTCTTC
NA	TRBV4-2	TRBJ1-5	once	CASSQEVTGNHNQPQHF	TGTGCCAGCAGCCAAGAAGTGACAGGTAATCACAATCAGCCCCAGCATTTT
NA	TRBV27	TRBJ1-5	NA	CASSLFGEQPQHF	TGTGCCAGCAGTTTATTCGGGGAGCAGCCCCAGCATTTT
TRBD1	TRBV28	TRBJ1-5	NA	CASSSGQGEKPQHF	TGTGCCAGCAGTTCGGGACAGGGGGAAAAGCCCCAGCATTTT
TRBD2	TRBV25-1	TRBJ2-1	NA	CASTGTSGYNNEQFF	TGTGCCAGCACCGGGACTAGCGGGTACAACAATGAGCAGTTCTTC
NA	TRBV3-1/TRBV3-2	TRBJ1-6	few	CASSQERRNSPLHF	TGTGCCAGCAGCCAAGAACGGAGAAATTCACCCCTCCACTTT
NA	TRBV28	TRBJ2-7	NA	CASSFMAEVQQYF	TGTGCCAGCAGTTTTATGGCAGAGGTACAGCAGTACTTC
NA	TRBV6-6	TRBJ1-1	NA	CASSYQLEAFF	TGTGCCAGCAGTTATCAGTTGGAAGCTTTCTTT
NA	TRBV14	TRBJ1-1	NA	CASSQLGGYTEAFF	TGTGCCAGCAGCCAGCTTGGGGGCTACACTGAAGCTTTCTTT
TRBD1	TRBV5-1	TRBJ2-7	NA	CASSLDGQGAYEQYF	TGCGCCAGCAGCTTGGATGGACAGGGGGCCTACGAGCAGTACTTC
NA	TRBV3-1/TRBV3-2	TRBJ1-4	NA	CASSLAGVGEKLFF	TGTGCCAGCAGCCTAGCCGGGGTGGGTGAAAAACTGTTTTTT
NA	TRBV5-1	TRBJ2-7	NA	CASSLHRDKIGEQYF	TGCGCCAGCAGCTTGCACCGGGACAAAATCGGGGAGCAGTACTTC
TRBD1	TRBV19	TRBJ1-2	NA	CASSARTGGLSIYGYTF	TGTGCCAGTAGTGCTCGGACAGGGGGCTTGAGTATCTATGGCTACACCTTC
NA	TRBV15	TRBJ2-4	NA	CATSRRVGENIQYF	TGTGCCACCAGTCGGAGGGTGGGTGAAAACATTCAGTACTTC
NA	TRBV18	TRBJ1-5	NA	CASSPTNPGQPQHF	TGTGCCAGCTCACCCACGAATCCCGGGCAGCCCCAGCATTTT
TRBD1	TRBV7-9	TRBJ1-2	NA	CASSLYLDREEYGYTF	TGTGCCAGCAGCTTGTACTTGGACAGGGAGGAGTATGGCTACACCTTC
TRBD2	TRBV2	TRBJ2-7	NA	CASSEALELADYEQYF	TGTGCCAGCAGTGAAGCGCTAGAACTAGCGGACTACGAGCAGTACTTC
TRBD1	TRBV2	TRBJ1-5	once	CASRGTVLDHSNQPQHF	TGTGCCAGCAGGGGGACAGTCCTCGACCATAGCAATCAGCCCCAGCATTTT
NA	TRBV28	TRBJ1-1	few	CASSFAALNTEAFF	TGTGCCAGCAGTTTCGCAGCGTTGAACACTGAAGCTTTCTTT
NA	TRBV27	TRBJ1-6	NA	CASSLGQYNSPLHF	TGTGCCAGCAGTTTGGGGCAGTATAATTCACCCCTCCACTTT
NA	TRBV11-3	TRBJ2-3	few	CASSLTGSDTQYF	TGTGCCAGCAGCTTAACAGGGTCGGATACGCAGTATTTT
TRBD1	TRBV18	TRBJ2-5	NA	CASSPRQGRGETQYF	TGTGCCAGCTCACCGAGACAGGGTCGGGGAGAGACCCAGTACTTC
NA	TRBV12-3/TRBV12-4	TRBJ1-2	NA	CASSRNPSGYTF	TGTGCCAGCAGTCGAAATCCGAGTGGCTACACCTTC
NA	TRBV20-1	TRBJ1-3	NA	CSAHGGNTIYF	TGCAGTGCCCACGGTGGAAACACCATATATTTT
NA	TRBV19	TRBJ2-3	NA	CASSIGGQRADTQYF	TGTGCCAGTAGTATAGGGGGCCAACGGGCAGATACGCAGTATTTT
NA	TRBV2	TRBJ1-5	NA	CASSRGGNQPQHF	TGTGCCAGCAGCCGGGGAGGGAATCAGCCCCAGCATTTT
NA	TRBV24-1	TRBJ1-2	NA	CATSDYRAVSQQKGDYGYTF	TGTGCCACCAGTGATTATCGAGCAGTGTCGCAGCAGAAAGGGGATTATGGCTACACCTTC
NA	TRBV28	TRBJ2-1	NA	CASSSGARSYNEQFF	TGTGCCAGCAGTTCAGGGGCCCGTTCCTACAATGAGCAGTTCTTC
NA	TRBV11-2	TRBJ2-1	NA	CASSSRGGGGTYNEQFF	TGTGCCAGCAGCTCCCGTGGCGGTGGGGGGACCTACAATGAGCAGTTCTTC
NA	TRBV5-1	TRBJ2-1	once	CASSSPKPFNEQFF	TGCGCCAGCAGCTCACCCAAGCCCTTTAATGAGCAGTTCTTC
NA	TRBV5-4	TRBJ2-2	NA	CASSFSYTGELFF	TGTGCCAGCAGCTTTAGTTACACCGGGGAGCTGTTTTTT
TRBD1	TRBV19	TRBJ1-6	NA	CASSIDPGTGTSPLHF	TGTGCCAGTAGTATAGACCCCGGGACAGGGACCTCACCCCTCCACTTT
TRBD2	TRBV6-2/TRBV6-3	TRBJ2-1	NA	CASSTIAGAHSYNEQFF	TGTGCCAGCAGTACGATAGCGGGAGCGCACTCCTACAATGAGCAGTTCTTC
NA	TRBV18	TRBJ2-5	NA	CASSPPRSGRQETQYF	TGTGCCAGCTCACCACCTCGTTCAGGCCGCCAAGAGACCCAGTACTTC
TRBD2	TRBV4-3	TRBJ2-1	medium-sized	CASSQRLAGGNEQFF	TGCGCCAGCAGCCAGCGACTAGCGGGAGGCAATGAGCAGTTCTTC
NA	TRBV25-1	TRBJ1-1	NA	CASSDRGRMNTEAFF	TGTGCCAGCAGTGATAGAGGCAGAATGAACACTGAAGCTTTCTTT